This TCR beta chain was retrieved from a study of shared clonotypes between healthy human individuals. Notes on the study in general: An expected dependence of interdonor clonotype sharing on sequencing depth was noted. Clonotype sharing across a handful of donors was observed for around 5.1% of naive CD4 clonotypes.

Germline CDR1 is SGHTA and CDR2 is FQGNSA. V shed 2 bases and J shed 6 bases, with 16 bases lying between them. This CDR3 has 15 amino acids. This clone was detected once. The target antigen is unknown. Using immunoSEQ multiplex PCR, the repertoire was profiled, and TCRdb retains in-frame clones only, with some absent. The sample carries some 2,500,000 clones, 85% to 95% recorded once. This chain links TRBV7-2 with TRBJ1-1, with D tentatively TRBD1 (5 bases). The sequence was collected from a man between 18 and 29 years old in good health. Some clones in this sample may be carry-over from other donors' samples. The material sequenced was naive CD4+ T cells from PBMCs. Subset described: CD45RA+ positively selected. The CDR3 nucleotides read TGTGCCAGCAGCTTAAATGCGGGACGGCGGTCTGAAGCTTTCTTT. It specifies CASSLNAGRRSEAFF.